Listed below are T cell receptor beta chains from one sample, sequenced in a study. TCRdb re-derived calls from the 5' RACE reads in MiXCR, one entry per CDR3 protein. Altogether approximately 42,000 distinct CDR3 sequences are present, 29% being singletons, with the ten largest covering 3.7%. The material sequenced was memory CD4+ T cells sorted from a lymph node. These receptors originate from a female donor with breast cancer. The CDR3 runs from the conserved cysteine through the conserved F or W. A D gene is named only where the DNA matches it firmly. The listing skips clone size in some rows; elsewhere it reads once, few, many or a size class.

d_gene,abundance,v_gene,len,j_gene,CDR3nt,CDR3aa
-,few,TRBV7-2,16,TRBJ2-3,TGTGCCAGCAGCTTAGTGGTGAGGGCCCACACAGATACGCAGTATTTT,CASSLVVRAHTDTQYF
-,many,TRBV12-3/TRBV12-4,11,TRBJ2-5,TGTGCCAGCAGTTTACGGGGGGCCCTGTACTTC,CASSLRGALYF
-,-,TRBV5-1,12,TRBJ2-1,TGCGCCAGCAGCTTGGTAAGGGATGAGCAGTTCTTC,CASSLVRDEQFF
TRBD1,few,TRBV9,15,TRBJ1-6,TGTGCCAGCAGCGAGGGGGACAGGGTTCATTCACCCCTCCACTTT,CASSEGDRVHSPLHF
-,few,TRBV5-1,12,TRBJ2-5,TGCGCCAGCAGCTTTACGGGAGAGACCCAGTACTTC,CASSFTGETQYF
-,-,TRBV6-2/TRBV6-3,14,TRBJ2-7,TGTGCCAGCAGCCAGGGCGGTAGCATTGCCGAGCAGTACTTC,CASSQGGSIAEQYF
TRBD1,few,TRBV5-1,15,TRBJ2-7,TGCGCCAGCAGGGCGGGACAGGGGTACTCCTACGAGCAGTACTTC,CASRAGQGYSYEQYF
TRBD1,few,TRBV7-8,15,TRBJ2-2,TGTGCCAGCAGCGAATTCAGGGGGTTCGGCGGGGAGCTGTTTTTT,CASSEFRGFGGELFF
-,many,TRBV12-3/TRBV12-4,12,TRBJ2-4,TGTGCCAGCAGTTCCCCCCCTAGCATTCAGTACTTC,CASSSPPSIQYF
TRBD1,-,TRBV6-1,14,TRBJ1-5,TGTACCAGCAGTGACCCGGGACAGGTCCAGCCCCAGCATTTT,CTSSDPGQVQPQHF
-,many,TRBV4-2,14,TRBJ1-3,TGTGCCAGCAGCCAAGGTGACTCTGGAAACACCATATATTTT,CASSQGDSGNTIYF
-,few,TRBV4-3,16,TRBJ2-2,TGCGCCAGCAGTCCAAGGACCAGCCCGAACACCGGGGAGCTGTTTTTT,CASSPRTSPNTGELFF
-,-,TRBV20-1,14,TRBJ2-7,TGCAGTGCAAAGGGGTCTGCATCTTCCTACGAGCAGTACTTC,CSAKGSASSYEQYF
-,-,TRBV5-1,12,TRBJ1-4,TGCGCCAGCAGCTTATATAATGAAAAACTGTTTTTT,CASSLYNEKLFF
-,many,TRBV5-1,15,TRBJ2-2,TGCGCCAGCAGCCCGGGACAATCGAACACCGGGGAGCTGTTTTTT,CASSPGQSNTGELFF
-,-,TRBV9,13,TRBJ2-3,TGTGCCAGCAGCGTAGGGGATGAAGATACGCAGTATTTT,CASSVGDEDTQYF
TRBD1,-,TRBV29-1,16,TRBJ1-1,TGCAGCGTTGAGGGGGGGACAGGATCACAAAACACTGAAGCTTTCTTT,CSVEGGTGSQNTEAFF
-,-,TRBV12-3/TRBV12-4,12,TRBJ1-2,TGTGCCAGCAGACAGACTAACTATGGCTACACCTTC,CASRQTNYGYTF
-,few,TRBV4-2,13,TRBJ1-2,TGTGCCAGCAGCCAAGAGGGGACTGATGGCTACACCTTC,CASSQEGTDGYTF
-,many,TRBV5-1,14,TRBJ1-1,TGCGCCAGCAGCTTGTTAGTAGAGAACACTGAAGCTTTCTTT,CASSLLVENTEAFF
-,few,TRBV6-5,14,TRBJ1-2,TGTGCCAGCAGTTACTCGATAAGCGTTTTTGGCTACACCTTC,CASSYSISVFGYTF
-,-,TRBV29-1,12,TRBJ2-5,TGCAGCGTCATAGGGTTCGGGGAGACCCAGTACTTC,CSVIGFGETQYF
-,-,TRBV12-3/TRBV12-4,16,TRBJ1-6,TGTGCCAGCGGTTTTGAGGCAGGCGCCGCGAATTCACCCCTCCACTTT,CASGFEAGAANSPLHF
-,few,TRBV5-1,15,TRBJ2-1,TGCGCCAGCAGCTCCGGACCGAGCTCCTACAATGAGCAGTTCTTC,CASSSGPSSYNEQFF
-,few,TRBV7-9,14,TRBJ2-1,TGTGCCAGCTTAGCGGGAATTAGGGGGCATGAGCAGTTCTTC,CASLAGIRGHEQFF
-,-,TRBV20-1,13,TRBJ2-1,TGCAGTGCTAGACACATCAGAGAGAATGAGCAGTTCTTC,CSARHIRENEQFF
TRBD1,few,TRBV6-5,15,TRBJ2-7,TGTGCCAGCAGTTACTCTCCGGGGACAGCCTACGAGCAGTACTTC,CASSYSPGTAYEQYF
-,-,TRBV5-1,17,TRBJ1-1,TGCGCCAGCAGCTTCTTAACATTGACATCCATGAACACTGAAGCATTCTTT,CASSFLTLTSMNTEAFF
TRBD2,-,TRBV11-3,14,TRBJ2-1,TGTGCCAGCAGCTTCGGGACTAGCACCGATGAGCAGTTCTTC,CASSFGTSTDEQFF
-,-,TRBV2,14,TRBJ1-4,TGTGCCAGCCAACCGTGGGCGACTAATGAAAAACTGTTTTTT,CASQPWATNEKLFF
-,-,TRBV7-9,14,TRBJ2-5,TGTGCCAGCAGCTTGGCGGGCCTCAAAGAGACCCAGTACTTC,CASSLAGLKETQYF
TRBD2,-,TRBV15,17,TRBJ2-3,TGTGCCACCAGCAGAGATTTAGCGGGAGGGTCTACAGATACGCAGTATTTT,CATSRDLAGGSTDTQYF
-,-,TRBV4-1,15,TRBJ2-7,TGCGCCAGCAGCCAACTCCGCGGGACAGCCTACGAGCAGTACTTC,CASSQLRGTAYEQYF
-,-,TRBV5-1,14,TRBJ1-1,TGCGCCGGCAGCTTGGTCGTGAGGAACACTGAAGCTTTCTTT,CAGSLVVRNTEAFF
-,few,TRBV6-5,15,TRBJ2-6,TGTGCCAGCAGTTATGGGGGGCCTGGGGCCAACGTCCTGACTTTC,CASSYGGPGANVLTF
-,-,TRBV6-1,15,TRBJ1-5,TGTGCCAGCAGTGAACACAGGGACTCCGCTCAGCCCCAGCATTTT,CASSEHRDSAQPQHF
-,-,TRBV9,14,TRBJ1-1,TGTGCCAGCAGCGTTAGCGGGAGGAACACTGAAGCTTTCTTT,CASSVSGRNTEAFF
-,-,TRBV4-2,15,TRBJ2-3,TGTGCCAGCAGCCAAGTTACGGGCCGGACAGATACGCAGTATTTT,CASSQVTGRTDTQYF
TRBD1,-,TRBV6-1,16,TRBJ2-3,TGTGCCAGCAGTGTCGGGGGACAGGGGAACACAGATACGCAGTATTTT,CASSVGGQGNTDTQYF
-,few,TRBV27,12,TRBJ2-3,TGTGCCAGCCGGGGGATCGCAGATACGCAGTATTTT,CASRGIADTQYF
-,few,TRBV27,14,TRBJ2-7,TGTGCCAGCAGTCCACGGACAGTAGCCTACGAGCAGTACTTC,CASSPRTVAYEQYF
-,-,TRBV6-4,14,TRBJ2-7,TGTGCCAGCAGTCCAGGACCAGGAGACTACGAGCAGTACTTC,CASSPGPGDYEQYF
-,-,TRBV4-2,14,TRBJ2-4,TGTGCCAGCAGCCTCGGATCGGCCAAAAACATTCAGTACTTC,CASSLGSAKNIQYF
-,few,TRBV5-6,18,TRBJ2-2,TGTGCCAGCAGCTTGGCCAGGTATTGGGGCGCGAACACCGGGGAGCTGTTTTTT,CASSLARYWGANTGELFF
TRBD1,-,TRBV5-1,16,TRBJ1-6,TGCGCCAGCAGCTTCCGGGACAGCTCCTATAATTCACCCCTCCACTTT,CASSFRDSSYNSPLHF
-,-,TRBV18,15,TRBJ1-1,TGTGCCAGCTCACCGCTGGGGGAGAAGGGCACTGAAGCTTTCTTT,CASSPLGEKGTEAFF
-,few,TRBV10-2,14,TRBJ2-5,TGCGCCAGCAGTGAGTCGAGCAGCCAAGAGACCCAGTACTTC,CASSESSSQETQYF
-,-,TRBV11-2,13,TRBJ2-1,TGTGCCAGCAGCCGGGACACCAACAATGAGCAGTTCTTC,CASSRDTNNEQFF
TRBD2,-,TRBV12-3/TRBV12-4,14,TRBJ2-3,TGTGCCAGCGGGACTAGCGGGGGCACAGATACGCAGTATTTT,CASGTSGGTDTQYF
-,-,TRBV12-3/TRBV12-4,14,TRBJ1-1,TGTGCCTGCAGGAAAAGACAGGTCGGAACTGAAGCTTTCTTT,CACRKRQVGTEAFF
-,few,TRBV13,13,TRBJ1-6,TGTGCCAGCAGCTTAAGGCCCGAGACACCCCTCCACTTT,CASSLRPETPLHF
TRBD2,few,TRBV28,14,TRBJ2-7,TGTGCCAGCAGTCCCCGACTAGCCAGTCACGAGCAGTACTTC,CASSPRLASHEQYF
TRBD2,few,TRBV7-9,19,TRBJ2-1,TGTGCCAGCAGCCCCCCCGCGCTAGCGGGAGGGCCTGTCCCCAATGAGCAGTTCTTC,CASSPPALAGGPVPNEQFF
-,-,TRBV7-9,15,TRBJ1-5,TGTGCCAGCAGCGTAGACGGGATGGGCAATCAGCCCCAGCATTTT,CASSVDGMGNQPQHF
TRBD2,many,TRBV7-2,19,TRBJ2-5,TGTGCCAGCAGCTTCCGACACGACGGACTAGCGGGAGAGTTGGAGACCCAGTACTTC,CASSFRHDGLAGELETQYF
-,-,TRBV20-1,13,TRBJ1-5,TGCAGTGCTAGAGTAGGGGTGGATCAGCCCCGGCATTTT,CSARVGVDQPRHF
-,-,TRBV20-1,13,TRBJ2-7,TGCAGCGTAGACGGGGATAGCTCCTACGAGCAGTACTTC,CSVDGDSSYEQYF
-,few,TRBV7-2,13,TRBJ2-1,TGTGCCAGCAGCTCCTCGAGTCGGAATGAGCAGTTCTTC,CASSSSSRNEQFF
-,-,TRBV7-8,14,TRBJ1-1,TGTGCCAGCAGAAAGACCCCGGGAGGGACTGAAGCTTTCTTT,CASRKTPGGTEAFF
TRBD1,-,TRBV27,14,TRBJ2-7,TGTGCCAGCAGCGGCCCAGGGGGTCTCTACGAGCAGTACTTC,CASSGPGGLYEQYF